These 30 T cell receptor beta chains share one sample of origin, sequenced in a study of shared clonotypes between healthy human individuals (dated by TCRdb to 2018 to 2020). For the CD8 naive samples, CD45RO-negative cells were positively selected for CCR7, yielding a CD45RA+CCR7+ population from which TemRA cells were excluded. The method behind the library was the immunoSEQ multiplex PCR assay. As stored in TCRdb, this immuneACCESS dataset retains in-frame rearrangements with V and J assigned. A fraction of the clones does not appear; measured against another copy, unresolved V genes explain less than half of the discrepancy, and the remainder lacks a known reason. This sample lists about 680,000 clones; 90% to 95% were detected once. The ten biggest clones cover about 24% of the sample. The sample taken for sequencing was naive CD8+ T cells sorted from blood. The cell subset or site label on this specimen signifies: CD45RA+CCR7+. The origin of the receptors is a man in his thirties or forties in good health.

The V gene is TRBV4-1, the J gene TRBJ2-2; no firm D call. The CDR3 sequence is 15 residues long. The V end lost 4 bases, the J end lost 1 base, and 10 bases lay between the germline ends. Germline V lookup: CDR1 MGHRA, CDR2 YSYEKL. CDR3 residues: CASSPLLMNTGELFF. In nucleotides, the CDR3 is TGCGCCAGCAGCCCCTTACTTATGAACACCGGGGAGCTGTTTTTT.

J is TRBJ2-2 and V is TRBV5-4; TRBD2 might be the D (6 bases). CDR3 length: 14 residues. The germline V gene encodes CDR1 SGHNT and CDR2 YYREEE (reference sequence). Between the trimmed V and J ends, which lost 9 bases and 7 bases, there was a span of 19 bases. This CDR3 is CATYAKKAGGELFF. CDR3 coding DNA: TGTGCCACCTACGCGAAGAAAGCGGGCGGGGAGCTGTTTTTT.

The chain recombines TRBV28 with TRBJ2-5; TRBD1 might be the D (6 bases). This CDR3 is 17 amino acids long. CDR1 MDHEN and CDR2 SYDVKM come from the germline V gene. The ends were cut back, 7 bases at V and 3 bases at J, with 24 bases in the middle. The CDR3 reads CASIVCSVRGEEETQYF. CDR3 nucleotides: TGTGCCAGCATCGTTTGTAGCGTCAGGGGAGAGGAAGAGACCCAGTACTTC.

J is TRBJ2-2 and V is TRBV6-1; TRBD1 or TRBD2 may be the D gene (5 bases each). This CDR3 has 14 residues. Germline V gene sequence: CDR1 MNHNS, CDR2 SASEGT. V was shortened by 2 bases and J by 4 bases, with 8 bases between the two germline ends. The CDR3 bases are TGTGCCAGCAGTGAAACTGGGGGCACCGGGGAGCTGTTTTTT. This encodes CASSETGGTGELFF.

The sample holds one count of this clone. The rearrangement uses TRBV7-9 and TRBJ2-1; D unresolved. The CDR3 spans 13 residues. V dropped 1 base and J dropped 3 bases, with 4 bases sitting between them. Germline V gene data show CDR1 as SEHNR and CDR2 as FQNEAQ (reference sequence). The CDR3 spells CASSLENYNEQFF. CDR3 sequence (DNA): TGTGCCAGCAGCTTAGAGAACTACAATGAGCAGTTCTTC.

J is TRBJ2-7 and V is TRBV18, with 7 bases matching TRBD2. J was trimmed by 5 bases and V by 0 bases; bases with no gene match: 4. CDR1 and CDR2 from the germline V gene are KGHSH and LQKENI. There are 14 residues in the CDR3. The DNA of the CDR3 is TGTGCCAGCTCACCACCGGGAGGGAGCGACGAGCAGTACTTC. This gives the protein CASSPPGGSDEQYF.

The chain has TRBV6-5 and TRBJ1-4, with a weak D call TRBD1 (6 bases). The CDR3 sequence is 14 residues long. From germline, CDR1 is MNHEY and CDR2 SVGAGI. V gave up 7 bases and J gave up 5 bases, with 14 bases separating them. The CDR3 DNA reads as TGTGCCAGCACCACTCCAGGGGCGAATGAAAAACTGTTTTTT. Protein product: CASTTPGANEKLFF.

V gene TRBV7-9 combines with J gene TRBJ2-7, with TRBD1 identical over 9 bases. With 0 bases clipped from V and 3 bases from J, the junction kept 9 bases outside the gene matches. Germline loops: CDR1 SEHNR, CDR2 FQNEAQ (reference sequence). The CDR3 spans 17 residues. CDR3 nucleotides: TGTGCCAGCAGCTTAGCGGGGTCGTTGGACAGGGGCTACGAGCAGTACTTC. Its translation: CASSLAGSLDRGYEQYF.

This chain links TRBV9 with TRBJ2-5, with TRBD2 identical over 8 bases. The CDR3 is made up of 14 amino acids. Germline CDR1 is SGDLS and CDR2 is YYNGEE. Unmatched junction bases numbered 4, after V lost 5 bases and J lost 1 base. This CDR3 reads CASSTSGPQETQYF. DNA of the CDR3: TGTGCCAGCAGTACTAGCGGTCCCCAAGAGACCCAGTACTTC. The full variable domain, its missing parts supplied by reference TRBV9 and TRBJ2-5, is DSGVTQTPKHLITATGQRVTLRCSPRSGDLSVYWYQQSLDQGLQFLIQYYNGEERAKGNILERFSAQQFPDLHSELNLSSLELGDSALYFCASSTSGPQETQYFGPGTRLLVL.

A few counts support this clone. This rearrangement joins TRBV27 to TRBJ1-1; 7 positions agree with TRBD1. The junction had 3 bases not matched to a gene; V was cut back by 5 bases and J by 0 bases. The CDR3 has 14 amino acids. Per the germline V gene, CDR1 is MNHEY and CDR2 is SMNVEV (reference sequence). The CDR3 region is CASSTGQMNTEAFF. The CDR3 nucleotides read TGTGCCAGCAGTACGGGACAGATGAACACTGAAGCTTTCTTT.

This chain connects TRBV6-1 to TRBJ2-5, with D perhaps matching TRBD1 (6 bases). V was shortened by 6 bases and J by 5 bases, with 10 bases between the two germline ends. The CDR3 contains 12 residues. Germline values: CDR1 MNHNS, CDR2 SASEGT. This CDR3 is CASRQGYETQYF. The CDR3 bases are TGTGCCAGCAGACAGGGTTACGAGACCCAGTACTTC.

This sequence joins TRBV9 and TRBJ2-7; TRBD1 matches at 7 bases. The CDR3 extends over 13 amino acids. The germline CDR1 and CDR2 sequences are SGDLS and YYNGEE. The J segment lost 5 bases and the V segment lost 3 bases, leaving 5 bases of the junction unmatched. The DNA for the CDR3 is TGTGCCAGCAGCGAGGGGACAGTTCACGAGCAGTACTTC. It translates to CASSEGTVHEQYF.

The V gene is TRBV30, the J gene TRBJ1-4; TRBD1 might be the D (5 bases). V lost 2 bases and J 7 bases, leaving 8 bases between the germline ends. Germline values: CDR1 GTSNPN, CDR2 SVGIG (reference sequence). This CDR3 has 12 residues. CDR3 loop: CAWSFTGEKLFF. The CDR3 bases are TGTGCCTGGAGTTTTACAGGTGAAAAACTGTTTTTT.

V gene TRBV27 combines with J gene TRBJ2-1; D uncertain. This CDR3 spans 13 amino acids. The germline V gene encodes CDR1 MNHEY and CDR2 SMNVEV (reference sequence). Trimming shortened V by 2 bases and J by 9 bases, and 11 bases separated the two germline ends. The CDR3 DNA reads TGTGCCAGCAGTTTAGGGTCGAAGGGTGAGCAGTTCTTC. Amino acids: CASSLGSKGEQFF.

The chain employs TRBV27 and TRBJ2-7, with D unresolved. Germline V gene lookup returns CDR1 MNHEY and CDR2 SMNVEV (reference sequence). This CDR3 has 15 amino acids. The V end lost 3 bases, the J end lost 0 bases, and 12 bases lay between the germline ends. The CDR3 protein is CASSFADPSSYEQYF. The CDR3 coding sequence is TGTGCCAGCAGTTTTGCGGACCCGAGCTCCTACGAGCAGTACTTC.

This sequence joins TRBV11-2 and TRBJ2-7; 9 bases are shared with TRBD2. This CDR3 region has 15 residues. Losses at the gene ends were 2 bases for V and 3 bases for J; bases not matched to a gene: 5. In germline, CDR1 is SGHAT, CDR2 FQNNGV. CDR3 loop: CASSLTSSGIYEQYF. The CDR3 DNA follows: TGTGCCAGCAGCTTAACGTCTAGCGGGATCTACGAGCAGTACTTC.

This chain links TRBV27 with TRBJ2-5; 7 bases are shared with TRBD2. TRBJ2-7 explains the end of the DNA better; the J call may be wrong. The germline V gene encodes CDR1 MNHEY and CDR2 SMNVEV (reference sequence). The CDR3 length is 15 residues. The CDR3 DNA is TGTGCCAGCAGTTTACGCGGGAGCCCCGCCTACGAGCAGTACTTC. Its protein is CASSLRGSPAYEQYF.

This chain connects TRBV4-1 to TRBJ1-4; TRBD1 agrees at 10 bases. Germline trimming cut 4 bases from V and 1 base from J; bases unmatched to any gene: 9. Germline V lookup: CDR1 MGHRA, CDR2 YSYEKL. The CDR3 has 18 amino acids. Here the CDR3 reads CASSLRGGTGVTNEKLFF. The CDR3 region has the DNA TGCGCCAGCAGCCTTCGGGGGGGGACAGGGGTAACTAATGAAAAACTGTTTTTT.

The V gene is TRBV19, the J gene TRBJ2-7; tentatively, D is TRBD1 (5 bases). Germline V gene data show CDR1 as LNHDA and CDR2 as SQIVND (reference sequence). The CDR3 extends over 14 amino acids. The germline V and J ends were trimmed by 1 base and 5 bases, with 12 bases remaining between them. The CDR3 DNA follows: TGTGCCAGTAGTATAGTCCAGGGAACGAACGAGCAGTACTTC. Residues: CASSIVQGTNEQYF.

The rearrangement uses TRBV27 and TRBJ2-7; 8 bases map to TRBD1. After removal of 4 bases from V and 5 bases from J, the junction contained 4 bases not matched to a gene. The CDR3 runs 13 residues. Germline assignment: CDR1 MNHEY and CDR2 SMNVEV (reference sequence). In DNA form, the CDR3 reads TGTGCCAGCAGTTACCAGGGGGCCAACGAGCAGTACTTC. This sequence encodes CASSYQGANEQYF.

V usage is TRBV18 and J usage is TRBJ2-5; no reliable D call. V lost 3 bases and J lost 1, with 6 bases in between. The CDR3 runs to 13 residues. The V gene's germline CDR1 is KGHSH and CDR2 LQKENI. CDR3 nucleotide sequence: TGTGCCAGCTCACCCAATCCCCAAGAGACCCAGTACTTC. Its protein is CASSPNPQETQYF.

This clone came up once. The chain combines TRBV7-2 with TRBJ2-5; 10 bases line up with TRBD2. In germline, CDR1 is SGHTA, CDR2 FQGNSA. V shed 3 bases and J 3 bases; nucleotides not matched to a gene: 1. CDR3 length equals 14 residues. CDR3 residues: CASSFLAGEETQYF. In DNA form, the CDR3 reads TGTGCCAGCAGCTTCCTAGCGGGAGAAGAGACCCAGTACTTC.

The gene calls are TRBV11-3 and TRBJ2-3; 8 nucleotides match TRBD2. Germline V gene lookup returns CDR1 SGHNT and CDR2 YENEEA. V shed 2 bases, J shed 3 bases, and the junction held 4 bases outside the gene matches. The CDR3 sequence is 15 residues long. DNA for the CDR3: TGTGCCAGCAGCTTAAGGCCTAGCGGGACAGATACGCAGTATTTT. This gives the protein CASSLRPSGTDTQYF.

V is TRBV7-6 and J is TRBJ2-7, with D uncertain. V dropped 2 bases and J dropped 5 bases, with 7 bases sitting between them. This CDR3 is 12 amino acids long. CDR1 SGHVS and CDR2 FNYEAQ come from the germline V gene. The CDR3 region has the DNA TGTGCCAGCAGCTTACAAGGAGACGAGCAGTACTTC. Protein sequence: CASSLQGDEQYF.

The chain couples TRBV29-1 to TRBJ2-7; TRBD1 agrees at 7 bases. The CDR3 is 14 amino acids. Germline assignment: CDR1 SQVTM and CDR2 ANQGSEA. With 5 bases clipped from V and 0 bases from J, the junction kept 7 bases outside the gene matches. CDR3: CSVSGTAHSYEQYF. The CDR3 nucleotides read TGCAGCGTTTCGGGGACAGCGCACTCCTACGAGCAGTACTTC.

This clone was recorded once. The chain links TRBV5-4 to TRBJ2-1; 11 positions agree with TRBD2. Per the germline V gene, CDR1 is SGHNT and CDR2 is YYREEE (reference sequence). V lost 4 bases, J lost 4 bases, and 7 bases stayed unmatched. This CDR3 is built from 16 residues. In DNA, the CDR3 is TGTGCCAGCAGCCCGCCGACTAGCGGGGCTTACAATGAGCAGTTCTTC. This gives the protein CASSPPTSGAYNEQFF.

The chain is built from TRBV7-8 and TRBJ1-4; 7 nucleotides line up with TRBD1. Germline lookup yields CDR1 SGHVS and CDR2 FQNEAQ. CDR3 length: 16 residues. V was pared by 5 bases and J by 8 bases, with 14 bases of the junction left unmatched. CDR3 sequence: CASSPDRVIVGEKLFF. The CDR3, as DNA: TGTGCCAGCAGCCCCGACAGGGTCATAGTGGGGGAAAAACTGTTTTTT.

This chain connects TRBV29-1 to TRBJ1-2; D unclear. The CDR3 is 12 residues long. V was cut by 6 bases and J by 7 bases, with 15 bases left in between. Germline CDR1 reads SQVTM; CDR2 reads ANQGSEA. In nucleotides, the CDR3 is TGCAGCGTGACGACATCCTCGAGTGGCTACACCTTC. This encodes CSVTTSSSGYTF.

The chain recombines TRBV2 with TRBJ2-3, with D unclear. V was pared by 6 bases and J by 11 bases, with 12 bases between. Germline-derived CDR1 and CDR2 are SNHLY and FYNNEI. The CDR3 runs to 11 residues. The CDR3 sequence: CASRTGSRQYF. CDR3 nucleotide sequence: TGTGCCAGCAGAACCGGATCACGGCAGTATTTT.

The chain combines TRBV21-1 with TRBJ1-2; TRBD1 reflects the table's D call only, with no check against the DNA. TRBV21-1 is a documented pseudogene. The CDR3 length is 19 residues. DNA for the CDR3: TGTGCCAGCAGCAAACTGGGTTCGGGGACAGGGGACACCTACTATGGCTACACCTTC. Translated: CASSKLGSGTGDTYYGYTF.